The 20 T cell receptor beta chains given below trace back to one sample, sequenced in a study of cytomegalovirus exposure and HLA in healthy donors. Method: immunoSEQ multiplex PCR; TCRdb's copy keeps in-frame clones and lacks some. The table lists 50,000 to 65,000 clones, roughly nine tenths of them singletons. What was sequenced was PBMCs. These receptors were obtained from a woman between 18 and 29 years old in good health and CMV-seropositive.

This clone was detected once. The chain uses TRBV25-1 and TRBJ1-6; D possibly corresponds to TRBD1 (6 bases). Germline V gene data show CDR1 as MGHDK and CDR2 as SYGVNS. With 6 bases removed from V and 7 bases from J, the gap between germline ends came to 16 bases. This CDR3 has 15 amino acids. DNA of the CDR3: TGTGCCAGCAGGGGTCTGGGGGCAAAGAATTCACCCCTCCACTTT. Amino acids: CASRGLGAKNSPLHF. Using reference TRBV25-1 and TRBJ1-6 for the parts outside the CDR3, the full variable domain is EADIYQTPRYLVIGTGKKITLECSQTMGHDKMYWYQQDPGMELHLIHYSYGVNSTEKGDLSSESTVSRIRTEHFPLTLESARPSHTSQYLCASRGLGAKNSPLHFGNGTRLTVT.

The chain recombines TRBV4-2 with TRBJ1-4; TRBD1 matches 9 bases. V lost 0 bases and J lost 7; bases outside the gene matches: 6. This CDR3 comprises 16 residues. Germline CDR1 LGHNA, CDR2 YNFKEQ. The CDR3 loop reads CASSQDLQGAAEKLFF. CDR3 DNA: TGTGCCAGCAGCCAAGATCTACAGGGGGCTGCTGAAAAACTGTTTTTT.

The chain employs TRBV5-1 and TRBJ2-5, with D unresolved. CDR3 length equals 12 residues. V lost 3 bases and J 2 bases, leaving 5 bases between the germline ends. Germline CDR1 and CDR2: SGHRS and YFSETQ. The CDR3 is CASSSNQETQYF. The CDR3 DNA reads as TGCGCCAGCAGCTCAAATCAAGAGACCCAGTACTTC.

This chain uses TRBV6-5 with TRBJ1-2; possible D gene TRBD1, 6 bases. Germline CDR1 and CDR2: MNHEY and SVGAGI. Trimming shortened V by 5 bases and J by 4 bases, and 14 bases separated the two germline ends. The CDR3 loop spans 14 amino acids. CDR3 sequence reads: CASSNRVETYGYTF. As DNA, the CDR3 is TGTGCCAGCAGTAACAGGGTAGAGACCTATGGCTACACCTTC.

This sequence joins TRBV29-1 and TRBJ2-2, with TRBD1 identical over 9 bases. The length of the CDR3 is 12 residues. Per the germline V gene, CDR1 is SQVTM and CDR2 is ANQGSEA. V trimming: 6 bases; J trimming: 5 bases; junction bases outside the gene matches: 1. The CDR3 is CSVGQGTGELFF. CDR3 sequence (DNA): TGCAGCGTCGGACAGGGGACCGGGGAGCTGTTTTTT.

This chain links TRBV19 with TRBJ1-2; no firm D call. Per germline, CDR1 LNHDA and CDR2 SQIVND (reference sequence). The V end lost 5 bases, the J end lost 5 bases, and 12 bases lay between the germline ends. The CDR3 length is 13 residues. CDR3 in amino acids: CASSSRSYYGYTF. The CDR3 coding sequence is TGTGCCAGTAGTTCCCGATCCTATTATGGCTACACCTTC.

The CDR3 here is CASSLPGLAGSQGELFF. CDR3 coding DNA: TGTGCCAGCAGTTTACCGGGACTAGCGGGGTCGCAGGGGGAGCTGTTTTTT. The chain combines TRBV28 with TRBJ2-2; 13 bases line up with TRBD2. This CDR3 is 17 amino acids long. Germline values: CDR1 MDHEN, CDR2 SYDVKM. V shed 2 bases, J shed 8 bases, and the junction held 8 bases outside the gene matches.

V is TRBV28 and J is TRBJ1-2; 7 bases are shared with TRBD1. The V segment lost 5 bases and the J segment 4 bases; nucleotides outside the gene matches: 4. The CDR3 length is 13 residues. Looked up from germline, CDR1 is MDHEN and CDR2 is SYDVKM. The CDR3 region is CASSLGQFYGYTF. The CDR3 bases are TGTGCCAGCAGTCTGGGACAGTTCTATGGCTACACCTTC.

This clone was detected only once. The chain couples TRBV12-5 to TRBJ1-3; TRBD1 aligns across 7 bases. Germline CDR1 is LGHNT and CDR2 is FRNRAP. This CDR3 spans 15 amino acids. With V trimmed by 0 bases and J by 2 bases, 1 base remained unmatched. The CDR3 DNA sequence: TGTGCTAGTGGTTTGGTGCAGGGGGCTGGAAACACCATATATTTT. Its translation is CASGLVQGAGNTIYF.

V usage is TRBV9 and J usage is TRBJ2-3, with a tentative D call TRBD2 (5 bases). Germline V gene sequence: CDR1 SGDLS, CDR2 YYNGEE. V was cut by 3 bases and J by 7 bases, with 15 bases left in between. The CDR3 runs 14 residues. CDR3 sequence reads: CASSAHTGEYTQYF. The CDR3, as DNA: TGTGCCAGCAGCGCCCACACCGGGGAGTATACGCAGTATTTT.

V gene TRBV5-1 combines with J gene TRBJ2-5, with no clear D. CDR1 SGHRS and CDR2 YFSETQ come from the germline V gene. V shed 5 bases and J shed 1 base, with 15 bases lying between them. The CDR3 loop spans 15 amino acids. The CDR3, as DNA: TGCGCCAGCAGTAGCTTGGCCCGAGGCCAAGAGACCCAGTACTTC. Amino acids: CASSSLARGQETQYF. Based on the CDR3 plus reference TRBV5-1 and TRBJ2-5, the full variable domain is KAGVTQTPRYLIKTRGQQVTLSCSPISGHRSVSWYQQTPGQGLQFLFEYFSETQRNKGNFPGRFSGRQFSNSRSEMNVSTLELGDSALYLCASSSLARGQETQYFGPGTRLLVL.

The CDR3 DNA is TGTGCCAGCAGTTCCGGGGGACCCGCCAAAAACATTCAGTACTTC. This translates into CASSSGGPAKNIQYF. This chain connects TRBV28 to TRBJ2-4; tentatively, D is TRBD2 (6 bases). The germline V and J ends were trimmed by 4 bases and 1 base, with 11 bases remaining between them. Germline CDR1 and CDR2: MDHEN and SYDVKM. The CDR3 covers 15 residues.

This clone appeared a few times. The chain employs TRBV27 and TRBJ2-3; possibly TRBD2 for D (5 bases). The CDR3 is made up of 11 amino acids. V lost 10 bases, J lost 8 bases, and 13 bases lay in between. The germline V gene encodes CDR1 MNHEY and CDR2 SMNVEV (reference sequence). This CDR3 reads CATLAFGTQYF. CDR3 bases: TGTGCCACTTTAGCGTTCGGTACGCAGTATTTT.

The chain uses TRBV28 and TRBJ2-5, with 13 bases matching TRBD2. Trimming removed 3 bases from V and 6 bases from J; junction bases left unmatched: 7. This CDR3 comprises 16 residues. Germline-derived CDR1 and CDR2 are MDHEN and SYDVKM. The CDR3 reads CASSFLTSGGTQTQYF. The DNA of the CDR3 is TGTGCCAGCAGTTTCCTGACTAGCGGGGGGACGCAGACCCAGTACTTC.

Here the CDR3 reads CASSEVSTGYNEQFF. The CDR3 nucleotides are TGTGCCAGTAGTGAGGTATCTACGGGGTACAATGAGCAGTTCTTC. The genes are TRBV19 and TRBJ2-1; D might be TRBD2 (5 bases). Trimming stripped 5 bases from V and 4 bases from J, with 15 bases between. CDR1 and CDR2 (germline): LNHDA, SQIVND (reference sequence). The CDR3 extends over 15 amino acids.

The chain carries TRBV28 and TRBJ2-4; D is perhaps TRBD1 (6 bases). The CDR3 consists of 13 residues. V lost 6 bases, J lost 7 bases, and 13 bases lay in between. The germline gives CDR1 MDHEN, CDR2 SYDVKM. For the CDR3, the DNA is TGTGCCAGCAGGACAGGCGGGTGGAACATTCAGTACTTC. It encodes CASRTGGWNIQYF.

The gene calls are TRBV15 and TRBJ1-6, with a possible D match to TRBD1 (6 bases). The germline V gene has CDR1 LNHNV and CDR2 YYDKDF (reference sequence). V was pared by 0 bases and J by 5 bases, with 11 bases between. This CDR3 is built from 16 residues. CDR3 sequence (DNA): TGTGCCACCAGCAGAGATCAGGGGTGGAATAATTCACCCCTCCACTTT. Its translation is CATSRDQGWNNSPLHF.

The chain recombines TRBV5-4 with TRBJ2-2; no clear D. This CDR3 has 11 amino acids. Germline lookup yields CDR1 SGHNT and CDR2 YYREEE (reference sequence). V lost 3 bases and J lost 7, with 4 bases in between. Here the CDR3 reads CASSSYGELFF. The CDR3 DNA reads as TGTGCCAGCAGCTCCTACGGGGAGCTGTTTTTT.

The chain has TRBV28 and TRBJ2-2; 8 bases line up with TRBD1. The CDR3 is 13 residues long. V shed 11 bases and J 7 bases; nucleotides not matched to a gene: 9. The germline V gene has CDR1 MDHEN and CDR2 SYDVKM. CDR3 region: CALSQGAIGELFF. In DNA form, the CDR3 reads TGTGCCCTCAGTCAGGGGGCGATCGGGGAGCTGTTTTTT.

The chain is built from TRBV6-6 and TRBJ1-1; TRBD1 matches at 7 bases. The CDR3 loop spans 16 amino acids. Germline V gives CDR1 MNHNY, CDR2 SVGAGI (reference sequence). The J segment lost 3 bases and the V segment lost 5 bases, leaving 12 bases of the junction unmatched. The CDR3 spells CASSPLTGEVDTEAFF. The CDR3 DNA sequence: TGTGCCAGCAGTCCGCTCACAGGGGAGGTGGACACTGAAGCTTTCTTT.